This T cell receptor (beta chain) emerged from a study of metastatic and nonmetastatic thyroid tumors. Ahead of thyroid surgery, no patient had received treatment of any kind. Germline-derived CDR1 and CDR2 are DFQATT and SNEGSKA (reference sequence). V lost 8 bases and J lost 7, with 18 bases in between. This CDR3 has 13 residues. In its sample, this clone was seen many times. TCRdb ran MiXCR on the PCR reads. Here the sample spans fewer than 55,000 clones, 16% being singletons. The rearrangement joins TRBV20-1 to TRBJ2-1, with D perhaps TRBD2 (5 bases). This clonotype was obtained from a female donor with papillary thyroid cancer or a benign thyroid nodule (not recorded which). Some clones in this sample may be carry-over from other donors' samples. Material for sequencing was blood. The DNA of the CDR3 is TGCAGTCAAGTGGACTCTATATGGAATGAGCAGTTCTTC. It is translated as CSQVDSIWNEQFF.